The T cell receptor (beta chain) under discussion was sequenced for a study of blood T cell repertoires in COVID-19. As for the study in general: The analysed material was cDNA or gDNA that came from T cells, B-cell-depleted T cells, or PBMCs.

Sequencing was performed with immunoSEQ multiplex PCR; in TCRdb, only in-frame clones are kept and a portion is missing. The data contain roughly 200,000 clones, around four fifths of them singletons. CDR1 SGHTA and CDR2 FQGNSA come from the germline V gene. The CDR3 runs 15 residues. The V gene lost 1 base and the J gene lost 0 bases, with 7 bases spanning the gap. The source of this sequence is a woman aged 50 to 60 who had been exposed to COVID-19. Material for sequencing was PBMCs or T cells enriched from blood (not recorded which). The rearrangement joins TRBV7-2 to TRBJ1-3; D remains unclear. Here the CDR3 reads CASSLDDISGNTIYF. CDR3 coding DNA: TGTGCCAGCAGCTTAGACGACATCTCTGGAAACACCATATATTTT. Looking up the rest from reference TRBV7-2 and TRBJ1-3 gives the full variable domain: GAGVSQSPSNKVTEKGKDVELRCDPISGHTALYWYRQSLGQGLEFLIYFQGNSAPDKSGLPSDRFSAERTGGSVSTLTIQRTQQEDSAVYLCASSLDDISGNTIYFGEGSWLTVV.